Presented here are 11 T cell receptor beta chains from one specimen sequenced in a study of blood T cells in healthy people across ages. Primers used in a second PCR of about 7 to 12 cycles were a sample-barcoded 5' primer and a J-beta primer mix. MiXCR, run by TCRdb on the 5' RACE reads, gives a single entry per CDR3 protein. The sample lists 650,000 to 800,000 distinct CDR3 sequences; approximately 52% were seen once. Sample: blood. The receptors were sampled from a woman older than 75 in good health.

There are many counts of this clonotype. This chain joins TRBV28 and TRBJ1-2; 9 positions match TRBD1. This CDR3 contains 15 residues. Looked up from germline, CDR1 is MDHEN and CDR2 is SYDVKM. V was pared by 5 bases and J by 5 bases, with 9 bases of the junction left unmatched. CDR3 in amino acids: CASSPGTGYGYGYTF. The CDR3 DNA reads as TGTGCCAGCAGTCCCGGGACAGGGTACGGGTATGGCTACACCTTC.

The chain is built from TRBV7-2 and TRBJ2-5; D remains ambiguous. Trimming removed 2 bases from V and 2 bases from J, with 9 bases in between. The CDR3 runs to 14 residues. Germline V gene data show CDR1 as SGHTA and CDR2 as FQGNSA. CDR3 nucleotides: TGTGCCAGCAGCTTAAATCCGACGCAAGAGACCCAGTACTTC. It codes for CASSLNPTQETQYF.

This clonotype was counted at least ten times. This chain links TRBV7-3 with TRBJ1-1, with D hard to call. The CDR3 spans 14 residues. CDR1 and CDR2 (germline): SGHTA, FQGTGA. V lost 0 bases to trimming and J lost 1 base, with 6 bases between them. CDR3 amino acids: CASSLTAQNTEAFF. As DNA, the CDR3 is TGTGCCAGCAGCTTAACAGCCCAGAACACTGAAGCTTTCTTT.

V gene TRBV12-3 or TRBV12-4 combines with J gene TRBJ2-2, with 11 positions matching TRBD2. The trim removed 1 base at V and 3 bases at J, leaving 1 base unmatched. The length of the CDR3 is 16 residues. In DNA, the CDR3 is TGTGCCAGCAGTTTAGGGGGACTAGCGGACACCGGGGAGCTGTTTTTT. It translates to CASSLGGLADTGELFF.

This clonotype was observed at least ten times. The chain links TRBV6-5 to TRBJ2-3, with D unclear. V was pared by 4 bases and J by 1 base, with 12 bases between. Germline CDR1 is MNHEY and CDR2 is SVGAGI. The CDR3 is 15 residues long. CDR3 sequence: CASSSHNDGTDTQYF. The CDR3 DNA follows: TGTGCCAGCAGTTCGCACAACGATGGCACAGATACGCAGTATTTT.

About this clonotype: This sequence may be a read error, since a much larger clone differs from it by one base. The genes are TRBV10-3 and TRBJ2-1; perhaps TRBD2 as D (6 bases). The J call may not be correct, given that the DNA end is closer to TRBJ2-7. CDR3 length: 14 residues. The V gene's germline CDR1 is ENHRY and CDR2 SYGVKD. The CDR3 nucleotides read TGTGCCATCAGAGACGGGAGCTCCTACAATGAGCAGTACTTC. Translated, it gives CAIRDGSSYNEQYF.

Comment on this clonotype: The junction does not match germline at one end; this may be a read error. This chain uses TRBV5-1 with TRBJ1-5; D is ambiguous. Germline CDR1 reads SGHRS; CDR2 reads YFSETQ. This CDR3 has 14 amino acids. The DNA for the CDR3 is TGCGCCAGCAGCTTGGCTGGGGATAATCGGCCCCAGCATTTT. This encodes CASSLAGDNRPQHF.

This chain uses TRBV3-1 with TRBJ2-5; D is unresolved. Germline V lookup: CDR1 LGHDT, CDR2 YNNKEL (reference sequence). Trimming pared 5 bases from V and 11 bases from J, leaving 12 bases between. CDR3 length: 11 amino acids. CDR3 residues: CASSGVVEQYF. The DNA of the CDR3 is TGTGCCAGCAGCGGAGTGGTTGAGCAGTACTTC.

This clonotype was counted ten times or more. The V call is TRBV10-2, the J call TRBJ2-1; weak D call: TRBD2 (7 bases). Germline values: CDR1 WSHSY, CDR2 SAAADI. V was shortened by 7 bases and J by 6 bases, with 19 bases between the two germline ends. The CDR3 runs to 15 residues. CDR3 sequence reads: CASKALARGGNEQFF. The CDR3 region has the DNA TGCGCCAGCAAGGCTCTAGCGAGGGGGGGCAATGAGCAGTTCTTC.

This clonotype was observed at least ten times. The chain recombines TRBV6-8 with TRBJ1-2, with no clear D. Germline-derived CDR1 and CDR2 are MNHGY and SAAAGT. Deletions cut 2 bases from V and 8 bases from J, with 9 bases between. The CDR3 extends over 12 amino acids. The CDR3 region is CASSYPRMGYTF. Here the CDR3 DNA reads TGTGCCAGCAGTTACCCACGGATGGGCTACACCTTC.

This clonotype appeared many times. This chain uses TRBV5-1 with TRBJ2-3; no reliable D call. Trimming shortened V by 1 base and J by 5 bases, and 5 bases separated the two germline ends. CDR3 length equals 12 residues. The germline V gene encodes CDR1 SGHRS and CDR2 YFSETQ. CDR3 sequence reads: CASSLIQDTQYF. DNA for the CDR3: TGCGCCAGCAGCTTGATTCAAGATACGCAGTATTTT. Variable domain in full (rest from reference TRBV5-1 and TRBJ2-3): KAGVTQTPRYLIKTRGQQVTLSCSPISGHRSVSWYQQTPGQGLQFLFEYFSETQRNKGNFPGRFSGRQFSNSRSEMNVSTLELGDSALYLCASSLIQDTQYFGPGTRLTVL.